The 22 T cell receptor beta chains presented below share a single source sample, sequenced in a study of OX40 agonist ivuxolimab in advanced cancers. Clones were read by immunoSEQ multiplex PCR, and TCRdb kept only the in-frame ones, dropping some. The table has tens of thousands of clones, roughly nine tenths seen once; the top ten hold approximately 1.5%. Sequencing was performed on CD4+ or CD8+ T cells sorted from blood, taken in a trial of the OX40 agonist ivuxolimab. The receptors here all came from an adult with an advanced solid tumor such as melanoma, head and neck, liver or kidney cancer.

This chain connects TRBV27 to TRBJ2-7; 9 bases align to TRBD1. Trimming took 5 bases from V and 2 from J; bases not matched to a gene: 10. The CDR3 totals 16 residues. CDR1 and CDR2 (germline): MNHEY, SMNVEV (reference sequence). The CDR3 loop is CASSDQPGQGTYEQYF. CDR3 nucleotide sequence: TGTGCCAGCAGTGACCAACCGGGACAGGGCACCTACGAGCAGTACTTC.

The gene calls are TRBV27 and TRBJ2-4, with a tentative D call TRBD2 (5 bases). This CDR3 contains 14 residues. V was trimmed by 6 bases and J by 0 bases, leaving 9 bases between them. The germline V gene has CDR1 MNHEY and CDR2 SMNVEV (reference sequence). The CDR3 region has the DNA TGTGCCAGCAGGGGAGAACTAGCCAAAAACATTCAGTACTTC. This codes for CASRGELAKNIQYF.

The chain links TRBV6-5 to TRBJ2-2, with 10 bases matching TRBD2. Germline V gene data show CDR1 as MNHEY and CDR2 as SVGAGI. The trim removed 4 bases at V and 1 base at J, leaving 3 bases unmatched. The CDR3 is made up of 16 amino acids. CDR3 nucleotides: TGTGCCAGCAGTTTGCGACTAGCGGGGAACACCGGGGAGCTGTTTTTT. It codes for CASSLRLAGNTGELFF.

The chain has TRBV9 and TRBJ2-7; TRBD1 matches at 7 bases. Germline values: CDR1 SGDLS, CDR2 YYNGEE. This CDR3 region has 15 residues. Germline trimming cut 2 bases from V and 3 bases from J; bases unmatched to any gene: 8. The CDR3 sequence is CASSVRQGLLYEQYF. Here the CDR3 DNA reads TGTGCCAGCAGCGTCAGACAGGGCCTACTCTACGAGCAGTACTTC.

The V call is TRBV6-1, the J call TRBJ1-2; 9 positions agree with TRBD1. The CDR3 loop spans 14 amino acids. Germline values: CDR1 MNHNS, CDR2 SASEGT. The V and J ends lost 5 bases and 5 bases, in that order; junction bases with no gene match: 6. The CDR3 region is CASSKGQGQYGYTF. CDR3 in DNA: TGTGCCAGCAGTAAGGGACAGGGTCAATATGGCTACACCTTC.

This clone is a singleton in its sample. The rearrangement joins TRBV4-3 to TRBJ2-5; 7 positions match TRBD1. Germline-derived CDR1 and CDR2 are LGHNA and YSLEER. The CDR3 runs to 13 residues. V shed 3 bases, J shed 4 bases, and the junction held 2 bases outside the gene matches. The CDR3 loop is CASSQTGRETQYF. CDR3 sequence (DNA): TGCGCCAGCAGCCAGACAGGGAGAGAGACCCAGTACTTC.

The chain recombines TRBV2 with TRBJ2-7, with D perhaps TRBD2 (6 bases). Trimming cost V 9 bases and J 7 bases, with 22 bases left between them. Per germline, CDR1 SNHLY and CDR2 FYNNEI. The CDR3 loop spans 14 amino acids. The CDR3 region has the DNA TGTGCCAGTTCGCGGGACGTCGGTAGTAGGGAGCAGTACTTC. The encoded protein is CASSRDVGSREQYF.

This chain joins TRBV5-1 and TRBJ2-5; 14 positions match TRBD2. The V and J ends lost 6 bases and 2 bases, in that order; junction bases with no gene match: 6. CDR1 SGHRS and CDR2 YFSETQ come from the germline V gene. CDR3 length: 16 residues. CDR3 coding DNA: TGCGCCAGCATGGGACTAGCGGGAGATGGGCAAGAGACCCAGTACTTC. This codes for CASMGLAGDGQETQYF.

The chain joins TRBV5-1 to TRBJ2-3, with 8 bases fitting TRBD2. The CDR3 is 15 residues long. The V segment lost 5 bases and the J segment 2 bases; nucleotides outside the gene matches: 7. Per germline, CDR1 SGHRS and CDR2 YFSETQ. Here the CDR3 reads CASSWFSGNTDTQYF. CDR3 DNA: TGCGCCAGCAGTTGGTTTAGCGGGAACACAGATACGCAGTATTTT.

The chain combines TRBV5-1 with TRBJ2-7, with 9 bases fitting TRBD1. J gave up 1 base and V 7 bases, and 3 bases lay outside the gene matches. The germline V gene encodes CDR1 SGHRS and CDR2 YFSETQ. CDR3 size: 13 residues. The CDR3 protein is CASGTGNSYEQYF. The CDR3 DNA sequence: TGCGCCAGCGGGACAGGGAATTCCTACGAGCAGTACTTC. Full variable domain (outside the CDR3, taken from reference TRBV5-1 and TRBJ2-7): KAGVTQTPRYLIKTRGQQVTLSCSPISGHRSVSWYQQTPGQGLQFLFEYFSETQRNKGNFPGRFSGRQFSNSRSEMNVSTLELGDSALYLCASGTGNSYEQYFGPGTRLTVT.

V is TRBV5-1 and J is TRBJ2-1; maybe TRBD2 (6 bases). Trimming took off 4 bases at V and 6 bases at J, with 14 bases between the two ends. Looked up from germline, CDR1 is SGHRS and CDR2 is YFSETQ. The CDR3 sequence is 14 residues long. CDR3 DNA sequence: TGCGCCAGCAGCGGGACTCAAATCGTCAATGAGCAGTTCTTC. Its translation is CASSGTQIVNEQFF.

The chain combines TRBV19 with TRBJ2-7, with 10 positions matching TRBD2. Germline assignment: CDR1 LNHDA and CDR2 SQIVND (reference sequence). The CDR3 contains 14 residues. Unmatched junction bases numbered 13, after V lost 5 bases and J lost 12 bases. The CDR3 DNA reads TGTGCCAGTAGTCCCTCAAGGACTAGCGGTAGCACGTACTTC. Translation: CASSPSRTSGSTYF. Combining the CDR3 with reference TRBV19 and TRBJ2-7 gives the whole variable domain DGGITQSPKYLFRKEGQNVTLSCEQNLNHDAMYWYRQDPGQGLRLIYYSQIVNDFQKGDIAEGYSVSREKKESFPLTVTSAQKNPTAFYLCASSPSRTSGSTYFGPGTRLTVT.

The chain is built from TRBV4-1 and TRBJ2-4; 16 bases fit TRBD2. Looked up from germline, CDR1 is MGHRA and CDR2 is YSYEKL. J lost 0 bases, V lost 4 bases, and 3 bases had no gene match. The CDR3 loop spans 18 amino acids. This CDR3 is CASSPGLAGGRAKNIQYF. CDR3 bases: TGCGCCAGCAGCCCGGGACTAGCGGGAGGGAGAGCCAAAAACATTCAGTACTTC.

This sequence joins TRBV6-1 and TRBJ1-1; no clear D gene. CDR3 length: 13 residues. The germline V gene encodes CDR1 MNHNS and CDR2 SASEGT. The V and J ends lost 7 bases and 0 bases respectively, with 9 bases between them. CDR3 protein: CASNTRLNTEAFF. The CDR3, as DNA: TGTGCCAGCAATACAAGGTTGAACACTGAAGCTTTCTTT.

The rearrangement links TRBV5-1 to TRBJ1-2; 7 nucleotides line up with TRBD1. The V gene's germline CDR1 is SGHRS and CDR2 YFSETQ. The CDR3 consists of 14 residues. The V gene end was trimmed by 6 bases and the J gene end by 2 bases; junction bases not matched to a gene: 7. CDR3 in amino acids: CASTDSTGNYGYTF. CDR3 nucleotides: TGCGCCAGCACCGATTCGACAGGGAACTATGGCTACACCTTC.

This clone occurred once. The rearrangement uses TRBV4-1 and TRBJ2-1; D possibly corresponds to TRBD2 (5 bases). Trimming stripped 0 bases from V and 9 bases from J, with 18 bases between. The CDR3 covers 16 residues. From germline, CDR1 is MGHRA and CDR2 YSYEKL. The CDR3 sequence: CASSQDLIARAGEQFF. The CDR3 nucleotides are TGCGCCAGCAGCCAAGATCTGATAGCGCGGGCGGGTGAGCAGTTCTTC.

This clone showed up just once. DNA for the CDR3: TGTGCCAGCAGCTTCAGCACCGTGGATACGCAGTATTTT. As protein: CASSFSTVDTQYF. The rearrangement uses TRBV7-2 and TRBJ2-3; D uncertain. The V end lost 3 bases, the J end lost 6 bases, and 10 bases lay between the germline ends. CDR1 and CDR2 (germline): SGHTA, FQGNSA. This CDR3 is 13 amino acids long. The full variable domain, in which reference TRBV7-2 and TRBJ2-3 provide the parts outside the CDR3, is GAGVSQSPSNKVTEKGKDVELRCDPISGHTALYWYRQSLGQGLEFLIYFQGNSAPDKSGLPSDRFSAERTGGSVSTLTIQRTQQEDSAVYLCASSFSTVDTQYFGPGTRLTVL.

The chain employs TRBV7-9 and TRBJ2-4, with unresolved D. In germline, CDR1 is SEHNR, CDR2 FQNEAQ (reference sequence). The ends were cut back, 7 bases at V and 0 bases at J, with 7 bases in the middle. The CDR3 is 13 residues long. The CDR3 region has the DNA TGTGCCAGCATCACAATAGCCAAAAACATTCAGTACTTC. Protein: CASITIAKNIQYF. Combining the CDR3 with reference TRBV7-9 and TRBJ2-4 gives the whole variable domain DTGVSQNPRHKITKRGQNVTFRCDPISEHNRLYWYRQTLGQGPEFLTYFQNEAQLEKSRLLSDRFSAERPKGSFSTLEIQRTEQGDSAMYLCASITIAKNIQYFGAGTRLSVL.

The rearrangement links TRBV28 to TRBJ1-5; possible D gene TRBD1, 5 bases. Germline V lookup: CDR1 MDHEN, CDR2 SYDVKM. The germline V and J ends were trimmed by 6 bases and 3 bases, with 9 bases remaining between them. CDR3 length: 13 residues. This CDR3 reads CASRGQLNQPQHF. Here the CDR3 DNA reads TGTGCCAGCAGAGGACAACTCAATCAGCCCCAGCATTTT.

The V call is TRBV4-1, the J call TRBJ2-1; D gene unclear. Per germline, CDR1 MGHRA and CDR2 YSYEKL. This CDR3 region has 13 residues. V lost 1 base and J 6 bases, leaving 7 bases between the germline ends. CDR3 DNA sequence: TGCGCCAGCAGCCAAGTTTCCGGCAATGAGCAGTTCTTC. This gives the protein CASSQVSGNEQFF.

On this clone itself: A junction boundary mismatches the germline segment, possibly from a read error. In nucleotides, the CDR3 is TGTGCTAGCAGCCCAGGGGGCAGGGAGACCCAGTACTTC. Amino acids: CASSPGGRETQYF. The gene calls are TRBV7-7 and TRBJ2-5, with 8 bases matching TRBD1. Looked up from germline, CDR1 is SSHAT and CDR2 is FNYEAQ (reference sequence). This CDR3 is 13 amino acids long.

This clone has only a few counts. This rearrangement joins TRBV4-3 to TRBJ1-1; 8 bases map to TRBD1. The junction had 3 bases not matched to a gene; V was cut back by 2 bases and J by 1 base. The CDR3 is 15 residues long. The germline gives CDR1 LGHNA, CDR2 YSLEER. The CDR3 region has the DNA TGCGCCAGCAGCCAATGGACAGGGCAGAACACTGAAGCTTTCTTT. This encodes CASSQWTGQNTEAFF.